These T cell receptor beta chains were read from a single sample in a study of blood T cell repertoires in COVID-19. Repertoires were generated with immunoSEQ multiplex PCR, while TCRdb's copy carries only in-frame clones and drops some. The data hold about 530,000 clones, with approximately 88% observed a single time. Sequenced material: peripheral blood. The receptors here all came from a woman between 50 and 59 years old with COVID-19, enrolled during active disease. The CDR3 runs from the conserved cysteine through the conserved F or W. The D gene is left open where the match is weak. Size tells how often a clone was seen (once, few, many) or the class of an expanded clone, and some rows leave it out.

d_call j_call v_call clone_size cdr3_nt cdr3_aa
TRBD1 TRBJ1-2 TRBV6-5 - TGTGCCAGCAGTCCGACAGGGGTGCCGTCTGGCTACACCTTC CASSPTGVPSGYTF
TRBD1 TRBJ1-2 TRBV19 - TGTGCCAGTAGAGGGGGCCGGGGCTACACCTTC CASRGGRGYTF
TRBD1 TRBJ1-3 TRBV9 - TGTGCCAGCAGCGTAGCGAGGACAGGGGGGCCCTCTGGAAACACCATATATTTT CASSVARTGGPSGNTIYF
TRBD1 TRBJ1-2 TRBV29-1 - TGCAGCGGGACAGGAGAGGGTTATGGCTACACCTTC CSGTGEGYGYTF
- TRBJ2-5 TRBV5-1 - TGCGCCAGCAGCTCGGGGTTCGTTGATCAAGAGACCCAGTACTTC CASSSGFVDQETQYF
- TRBJ2-7 TRBV5-4 - TGTGCCAGCAGCTTGACCGGACAGTACGAGCAGTACTTC CASSLTGQYEQYF
TRBD1 TRBJ2-6 TRBV11-1 - TGTGCCAGCAGCTCGAGACAGGGCTCTGGGGCCAACGTCCTGACTTTC CASSSRQGSGANVLTF
- TRBJ1-1 TRBV5-1 - TGCGCCAGCAGCTTGGGGGCAGGGAACACTGAAGCTTTCTTT CASSLGAGNTEAFF
- TRBJ1-1 TRBV2 once TGTGCCAGCAGTTTTGAGGGGAACACTGAAGCTTTCTTT CASSFEGNTEAFF
TRBD2 TRBJ2-5 TRBV28 - TGTGCCAGCAGTGCAGTGGGACTAGCGTCCCTAGGAGAGACCCAGTACTTC CASSAVGLASLGETQYF
- TRBJ2-7 TRBV5-1 - TGCGCCAGCAGCCCCCGGGACAACCACCCCTACGAGCAGTACTTC CASSPRDNHPYEQYF
- TRBJ1-1 TRBV13 - TGTGCCAGCAGCTTCCCCAGGGGTGAAGCTTTCTTT CASSFPRGEAFF
- TRBJ2-1 TRBV27 - TGTGCCAGCAGTTTCCTTAATGAGCAGTTCTTC CASSFLNEQFF
- TRBJ1-6 TRBV27 - TGTGCCAGCAGTCGGAGGCGACAAAGCAGCTCCTATAATTCACCCCTCCACTTT CASSRRRQSSSYNSPLHF
TRBD1 TRBJ2-1 TRBV5-1 - TGCGCCAGCAGCTTTAAGAGACAGGGGGTGGTGGAGCAGTTCTTC CASSFKRQGVVEQFF
TRBD1 TRBJ2-2 TRBV29-1 - TGCAGCGTCCGACAGGGCGGGGAGCTGTTTTTT CSVRQGGELFF
TRBD1 TRBJ1-2 TRBV5-1 - TGCGCCAGCAGCCCTGAGACAGGGACCGGCTACACCTTC CASSPETGTGYTF
- TRBJ1-1 TRBV5-8 - TGTGCCAGCAGCTTGGGGGGACTTAACACTGAAGCTTTCTTT CASSLGGLNTEAFF
- TRBJ1-4 TRBV2 - TGTGCCAGCAGTCTTGGGCCTCGGGAAGGTGAAAAACTGTTTTTT CASSLGPREGEKLFF
- TRBJ1-1 TRBV16 - TGTGCCAGCAGCCAATCTAGGAGCACTGAAGCTTTCTTT CASSQSRSTEAFF
- TRBJ2-7 TRBV9 - TGTGCCAGCAGCGTAGGTCAGGGCCTGTACGAGCAGTACTTC CASSVGQGLYEQYF
- TRBJ2-7 TRBV6-5 - TGTGCCAGCATGTTGGGGGGTTCCAGCTCCTACGAGCAGTACTTC CASMLGGSSSYEQYF
- TRBJ1-1 TRBV27 - TGTGCCAGCAGTTTCGACAGAATGAACACTGAAGCTTTCTTT CASSFDRMNTEAFF
- TRBJ1-1 TRBV15 - TGTGCCACCAGCAGAGATCGGGGGAGCACTGAAGCTTTCTTT CATSRDRGSTEAFF
- TRBJ1-5 TRBV2 - TGTGCCAGCAGCACCGGACTTTATAGCAATCAGCCCCAGCATTTT CASSTGLYSNQPQHF
TRBD1 TRBJ2-3 TRBV5-1 - TGCGCCAGCAGCTTTGACAGGGTGGCAGATACGCAGTATTTT CASSFDRVADTQYF
TRBD1 TRBJ2-7 TRBV5-1 - TGCGCCAGCAGCTTGGGACAGGGTGTCGACGAGCAGTACTTC CASSLGQGVDEQYF
- TRBJ2-5 TRBV11-2 - TGTGCCAGCAGCTCGATCGGGGGCCAAGAGACCCAGTACTTC CASSSIGGQETQYF
- TRBJ1-4 TRBV2 - TGTGCCAGCAGTGCGGGCAGGGGAGGGGAAAAACTGTTTTTT CASSAGRGGEKLFF
- TRBJ1-5 TRBV24-1 once TGTGCCACCAGTACGGTATATAGCAATCAGCCCCAGCATTTT CATSTVYSNQPQHF
- TRBJ2-3 TRBV19 - TGTGCCAGTAGTCTTACACCTAGCACAGATACGCAGTATTTT CASSLTPSTDTQYF
- TRBJ1-1 TRBV7-8 once TGTGCCAGCAGCTCCCCTCGGGGGGGCTTCACTGAAGCTTTCTTT CASSSPRGGFTEAFF